The rows below give T cell receptor beta chains drawn from one sample of a study of CD8 T cells in ankylosing spondylitis. Each CDR3 protein gets one entry after TCRdb re-called the 5' RACE reads with MiXCR. The data contain roughly 180,000 distinct CDR3 sequences, 9.5% to 10% of them singletons. The sample consisted of blood, either unsorted or a sorted T cell fraction (not recorded which). Source of these receptors: a female donor with ankylosing spondylitis or in good health (not recorded which). The CDR3 runs from the conserved cysteine through the conserved F or W. The D gene is left open where the match is weak. The size entry is marked missing in some rows and otherwise reads once, few, many or a size class.

TRBV20-1	TRBD2	few	TRBJ2-3	CSAYSGQSSVTQYF	TGCAGTGCTTATAGCGGGCAAAGTTCTGTTACGCAGTATTTT
TRBV3-1	NA	NA	TRBJ2-7	CASSPGRPYEQYF	TGTGCCAGCAGCCCGGGACGCCCCTACGAGCAGTACTTC
TRBV25-1	NA	few	TRBJ2-2	CATSNTGELFF	TGTGCCACTTCGAACACCGGGGAGCTGTTTTTT
TRBV20-1	NA	many	TRBJ1-2	CSAKESYGYTF	TGCAGTGCTAAGGAGAGTTATGGCTACACCTTC
TRBV18	TRBD1	few	TRBJ1-2	CASSPPGQPSWGYTF	TGTGCCAGCTCACCACCGGGACAGCCATCGTGGGGCTACACCTTC
TRBV19	NA	NA	TRBJ2-4	CASSIRGGKNIQYF	TGTGCCAGTAGTATACGGGGAGGTAAAAACATTCAGTACTTC
TRBV7-9	TRBD2	NA	TRBJ2-3	CASSGRLAGRPDTQYF	TGTGCCAGCAGCGGTCGACTAGCGGGACGTCCAGATACGCAGTATTTT
TRBV10-2	NA	few	TRBJ2-7	CASSKGHEQYF	TGCGCCAGCAGCAAGGGCCACGAGCAGTACTTC
TRBV6-4	NA	NA	TRBJ2-5	CASSRGPRVGSAQETQYF	TGTGCCAGCAGCAGGGGTCCGAGGGTAGGCAGCGCACAAGAGACCCAGTACTTC
TRBV27	TRBD2	few	TRBJ2-7	CASSPSGASTYEQYF	TGTGCCAGCAGTCCTAGCGGGGCCAGTACCTACGAGCAGTACTTC
TRBV7-6	TRBD2	NA	TRBJ2-3	CASSLQREDYTDTQYF	TGTGCCAGCAGCTTGCAGCGGGAGGACTACACAGATACGCAGTATTTT
TRBV27	NA	NA	TRBJ2-1	CASSLGLSYNEQFF	TGTGCCAGCAGTTTAGGACTCTCCTACAATGAGCAGTTCTTC
TRBV5-4	TRBD1	NA	TRBJ2-3	CASSGAAFGTGVNTDTQYF	TGTGCCAGCAGCGGGGCCGCTTTCGGGACAGGGGTTAACACAGATACGCAGTATTTT
TRBV20-1	TRBD2	few	TRBJ2-7	CSAVPPYSGRRYEQYF	TGCAGTGCTGTCCCCCCTTATAGCGGGAGACGGTACGAGCAGTACTTC
TRBV9	NA	few	TRBJ1-1	CASSVDLAGTEAFF	TGTGCCAGCAGCGTTGACCTGGCGGGAACTGAAGCTTTCTTT
TRBV27	NA	many	TRBJ2-5	CASSPIGGEETQYF	TGTGCCAGCAGTCCGATCGGCGGAGAAGAGACCCAGTACTTC
TRBV25-1	NA	NA	TRBJ2-7	CASSEYFGGADYEQYF	TGTGCCAGCAGTGAATATTTTGGAGGGGCGGACTACGAGCAGTACTTC
TRBV4-3	NA	many	TRBJ1-1	CASSQDSGVWGMTEAFF	TGCGCCAGCAGCCAAGATTCAGGGGTTTGGGGGATGACTGAAGCTTTCTTT
TRBV10-3	NA	NA	TRBJ1-2	CAISEGGDGYTF	TGTGCCATCAGTGAGGGAGGGGATGGCTACACCTTC
TRBV12-3/TRBV12-4	TRBD1	NA	TRBJ1-1	CASSLYSGGNTEAFF	TGTGCCAGCAGTTTATATTCAGGGGGCAACACTGAAGCTTTCTTT
TRBV20-1	NA	few	TRBJ1-2	CSATGGGSGYTF	TGCAGTGCTACCGGGGGGGGGTCTGGCTACACCTTC
TRBV4-3	NA	NA	TRBJ2-1	CASSLPGGVEQFF	TGCGCCAGCAGCCTCCCCGGGGGTGTAGAACAGTTCTTC
TRBV4-2	TRBD1	NA	TRBJ2-7	CASSQEGTGNYEQYF	TGTGCCAGCAGCCAAGAAGGGACAGGGAACTACGAGCAGTACTTC
TRBV2	TRBD2	few	TRBJ2-3	CASMGGRTDTQYF	TGTGCCAGCATGGGAGGGAGGACAGATACGCAGTATTTT
TRBV27	TRBD2	NA	TRBJ2-1	CASSFGLAGAYEQFF	TGTGCCAGCAGTTTCGGACTAGCGGGAGCATATGAGCAGTTCTTC
TRBV6-1	NA	few	TRBJ1-6	CASSDRGFGSPLHF	TGTGCCAGCAGTGACAGGGGATTCGGATCACCCCTCCACTTT
TRBV12-5	TRBD1	NA	TRBJ2-3	CASGLPGTGEDTQYF	TGTGCTAGTGGTTTGCCCGGGACAGGGGAAGATACGCAGTATTTT
TRBV20-1	NA	few	TRBJ2-1	CSAYGGTQSDEQFF	TGCAGTGCCTACGGAGGGACGCAGAGCGATGAGCAGTTCTTC
TRBV2	NA	NA	TRBJ2-5	CASSEKGYWETQYF	TGTGCCAGCAGTGAGAAGGGTTACTGGGAGACCCAGTACTTC
TRBV5-1	TRBD1	NA	TRBJ1-2	CASSLRTGYDGYTF	TGCGCCAGCAGCCTACGGACAGGTTACGATGGCTACACCTTC
TRBV5-1	NA	many	TRBJ2-1	CATLSGGVQFF	TGCGCCACCCTATCTGGCGGGGTGCAGTTCTTC
TRBV7-9	NA	NA	TRBJ2-7	CASSPGTRYEQYF	TGTGCCAGCAGCCCAGGAACGAGGTACGAGCAGTACTTC
TRBV2	NA	NA	TRBJ2-1	CASSESGAAPGYNEQFF	TGTGCCAGCAGTGAAAGTGGGGCGGCCCCGGGTTACAATGAGCAGTTCTTC
TRBV5-5	TRBD2	many	TRBJ2-1	CASSPPLAGGLNEQFF	TGTGCCAGCAGCCCACCGCTAGCGGGAGGGCTCAATGAGCAGTTCTTC
TRBV7-9	TRBD2	many	TRBJ2-7	CASSSGLARDEQYF	TGTGCCAGCAGCTCCGGACTAGCGAGGGACGAGCAGTACTTC
TRBV29-1	NA	many	TRBJ2-2	CSVEDSDLNTGELFF	TGCAGCGTTGAAGACAGCGACCTGAACACCGGGGAGCTGTTTTTT
TRBV27	NA	few	TRBJ2-1	CASSLAPVEGNEQFF	TGTGCCAGCAGTTTAGCTCCTGTCGAGGGGAATGAGCAGTTCTTC
TRBV12-3/TRBV12-4	TRBD2	NA	TRBJ2-1	CASSLWTSLNNEQFF	TGTGCCAGCAGTTTATGGACTAGCCTAAACAATGAGCAGTTCTTC
TRBV20-1	NA	NA	TRBJ2-7	CSAISGSSYEQYF	TGCAGTGCTATATCTGGGAGCTCCTACGAGCAGTACTTC
TRBV12-3/TRBV12-4	NA	many	TRBJ2-7	CASSLTVSYEQYF	TGTGCCAGCAGTTTGACAGTGTCCTACGAGCAGTACTTC
TRBV11-2	NA	many	TRBJ2-5	CACDEAGKTQYF	TGTGCCTGCGATGAGGCGGGGAAGACCCAGTACTTC
TRBV7-2	TRBD2	NA	TRBJ2-1	CASSFAPGLAGDNEQFF	TGTGCCAGCAGCTTCGCCCCCGGACTAGCGGGGGACAATGAGCAGTTCTTC
TRBV2	NA	NA	TRBJ1-1	CASNPGTFEAFF	TGTGCCAGCAACCCCGGGACCTTCGAAGCTTTCTTT